This T cell receptor beta chain came from a study of CD8+CD57+ T cells in acquired aplastic anemia. Study-wide context: The DNA of sorted CD4+ and CD8+ cells averaged approximately 3.3 ug.

Overall study findings and caveats: Patients and controls shared over 25 CD8+ CDR3 sequences, highly expressed in patients.

This clonotype has more than one count but fewer than ten. What it recognizes is unknown. Genomic DNA, serving as template, underwent TCR beta VDJ and CDR3 profiling. TCRdb passed the reads through MiXCR, listing each CDR3 protein once. The table has 250,000 to 300,000 distinct CDR3 sequences, 56% seen once. This CDR3 region has 15 residues. Germline CDR1 is WSHSY and CDR2 is SAAADI. V was trimmed by 0 bases and J by 7 bases, leaving 10 bases between them. The sequence came from a human donor with severe aplastic anemia or a healthy control (not recorded which). The chain combines TRBV10-2 with TRBJ1-6, with D possibly matching TRBD1 (5 bases). Sequenced: sorted CD4+, CD8+, or CD8+CD57+ T cells (not recorded which) from PBMCs. DNA for the CDR3: TGCGCCAGCAGTGAGTCTGTAGGGGCAAATTCACCCCTCCACTTT. This translates into CASSESVGANSPLHF.